The table lists the clone carrying this TCR beta chain with a few counts. Its antigen remains unknown. The sample holds other DNA sequences that translate to the same CDR3. These data belong to a study of persistence of HIV-infected CD4 T cells. Sequencing used immunoSEQ version 4 in survey mode. Sequencing was performed with immunoSEQ multiplex PCR; in TCRdb, only in-frame clones are kept and a portion is missing. The sample contains about 5,300 clones, 64% of which appear only once. Germline CDR1 and CDR2: SGHTA and FQGNSA. This CDR3 contains 15 residues. With V trimmed by 6 bases and J by 5 bases, 6 bases remained unmatched. Stimulation used approximately 9.6 ug/mL lysate from CMV-infected fibroblasts. Responding CD4+ T cells were sorted by upregulation of both CD40 ligand and CD69.

The chain recombines TRBV7-2 with TRBJ2-2; 10 bases are shared with TRBD1. The sample was CD4+ T cells sorted from PBMCs after approximately 20-hour stimulation, taken from a patient who received antiretroviral therapy. The TCR originated in an adult man with HIV who was CMV-seropositive. CDR3 DNA: TGTGCCAGCAGACGGACAGGGGGGTTGACCGGGGAGCTGTTTTTT. This gives the protein CASRRTGGLTGELFF.